The sequence of this T cell receptor (beta chain) was determined in a study of control samples from healthy donors and cancer patients. Here immunoSEQ multiplex PCR was the method, and the copy in TCRdb shows in-frame clones only, minus some. Among over 45,000 clones listed, about nine tenths were seen once. This receptor was taken from a middle-aged man with colorectal cancer. Sequencing used PBMCs.

CDR3 sequence: CASSFTRDPGNTIYF. DNA for the CDR3: TGTGCCAGCAGCTTTACGAGGGACCCTGGAAACACCATATATTTT. V is TRBV7-9 and J is TRBJ1-3; possible D gene TRBD1, 5 bases. Germline-derived CDR1 and CDR2 are SEHNR and FQNEAQ (reference sequence). V was trimmed by 3 bases and J by 2 bases, leaving 11 bases between them. CDR3 length: 15 amino acids. Using reference TRBV7-9 and TRBJ1-3 for the parts outside the CDR3, the full variable domain is DTGVSQNPRHKITKRGQNVTFRCDPISEHNRLYWYRQTLGQGPEFLTYFQNEAQLEKSRLLSDRFSAERPKGSFSTLEIQRTEQGDSAMYLCASSFTRDPGNTIYFGEGSWLTVV.